The present T cell receptor (beta chain) was sequenced within a study of shared clonotypes between healthy human individuals (dated by TCRdb to 2020 to 2022). Study-wide context: The cohort comprised a couple of women and three men aged 18 to 49 years. To estimate repertoire size and how much clonotypes are shared between individuals, the study performed deep sequencing of blood TCR repertoires from a few healthy adults. Different laboratories and diverse techniques were used to prepare libraries and sequence TCR repertoires, to increase sequencing depth and limit assay-specific biases. Between about 0.94 and 8.9 billion PBMCs per donor were obtained by leukapheresis.

Using the deep immunoSEQ assay, TCR CDR3 regions were amplified from genomic DNA by multiplex PCR. For each cell subset, the extracted genomic DNA was distributed evenly across all wells of several immunoSEQ 96-well plates, and each plate served as one replicate. For unsorted PBMC, each replicate PCR was loaded with roughly 270 ng genomic DNA, equivalent to 30,000 or so T cell genomes. Genomic DNA from unsorted PBMC was sequenced over ten immunoSEQ deep assay plates. The purified libraries were quantified using a Qubit 3.0 fluorometer, sized with a Bioanalyzer 2100, and then quantified again using the KAPA Library Quantification kit. Each immunoSEQ 96-well plate was sequenced on its own single-read 150-cycle Illumina NextSeq 550 flow cell. Per the source publication's procedure: Because the immunoSEQ output included only junctional sequences and no quality scores, the filtering could not be the same as the filtering used for full-length reads. Sequences were annotated with PyIR, a Python wrapper for IgBLAST v1.9, using IMGT germline references to assign V/J genes and CDR3. Reads were filtered out if the reads had weak V/J assignments (E-value above 1e-6), no CDR3, stop codons, out-of-frame junctions, or ambiguous translated residues. V3J clonotypes were defined by identical inferred V gene, J gene, and CDR3 amino acid sequence. To compute the percentage overlap between repertoires, the number of shared unique clonotypes was divided by the size of the smaller repertoire. Three approaches were used to assess repertoire richness: RTK rarefaction, the Chao1 estimator, and Recon v2.1 estimates of unobserved clonotypes. Here the immuneACCESS table is served through TCRdb, limited to in-frame sequences with V and J called. Missing clones are a known gap in these copies; in checked studies unresolved V genes cover under half, and the rest lacks a known reason. The V and J calls and clone size were taken over from that table, and D and trimming were inferred from the DNA. For this sample the table gives about 480,000 clones, of which about three quarters were detected only once. About an eighth of the sample comes from the top ten.

Notes on this clone: The antigen this receptor binds is unknown. Qualities for individual bases were not recorded, and no much larger clone is one base off.

CDR3 length: 15 amino acids, cysteine to phenylalanine. The kept DNA is CDR3 alone, 45 bases in frame from the first base. V is cut back by 4 bases and J by 8 bases, with 10 bases in the junction unmatched. Reading the germline V gene gives CDR1 LGHNA and CDR2 YSLEER. The donors were healthy, HIV-negative adults who had no recently reported acute infections or vaccinations. Only Caucasian adults living in Nashville, Tennessee, USA were represented among the donors. For unsorted samples, some 100 million PBMCs were counted and genomic DNA was extracted with the QIAamp DNA Blood Mini kit. Blood was collected by leukapheresis, and PBMCs were isolated by Ficoll-Histopaque density gradient centrifugation and then cryopreserved in liquid nitrogen vapor phase. What the study reported, not specific to this receptor: Pairwise subsampling led to the expectation that sequencing depth would affect the degree of clonotype sharing among donors. Because the study included only a small number of donors, the genetic and exposure-history diversity represented was limited. Only blood was sampled, and tissue TCR repertoires likely differ from those in blood.

The TCR was taken from a woman aged 40 to 50 in good health. Some clones in this sample may be carry-over from other donors' samples. Sequenced sample: PBMCs. In this chain, TRBV4-3 is recombined with TRBJ2-1; 8 central bases correspond to TRBD1. The CDR3 protein sequence reads: CASSLRGQGGYEQFF. The nucleotides read TGCGCCAGCAGCCTCAGAGGACAGGGTGGATATGAGCAGTTCTTC.